This T cell receptor (beta chain) was identified during a study of cytomegalovirus exposure and HLA in healthy donors. PCR was performed using 60 Vbeta and 13 Jbeta primers. Produced via immunoSEQ multiplex PCR; TCRdb's table is partial and in-frame only. This sample yields about 170,000 clones, of which approximately 81% are seen a single time; approximately 2.2% belongs to the top ten. This CDR3 spans 15 amino acids. Germline V CDR1 and CDR2: SGHTA, FQGTGA. V was shortened by 0 bases and J by 6 bases, with 13 bases between the two germline ends. Sequencing was performed on PBMCs. The chain employs TRBV7-3 and TRBJ2-3; possible D gene TRBD2, 6 bases. The TCR comes from a woman between 45 and 65 years old in good health and CMV-seronegative. CDR3 nucleotide sequence: TGTGCCAGCAGCTTAACCGGGAGTAGCTTCGATACGCAGTATTTT. It encodes CASSLTGSSFDTQYF.